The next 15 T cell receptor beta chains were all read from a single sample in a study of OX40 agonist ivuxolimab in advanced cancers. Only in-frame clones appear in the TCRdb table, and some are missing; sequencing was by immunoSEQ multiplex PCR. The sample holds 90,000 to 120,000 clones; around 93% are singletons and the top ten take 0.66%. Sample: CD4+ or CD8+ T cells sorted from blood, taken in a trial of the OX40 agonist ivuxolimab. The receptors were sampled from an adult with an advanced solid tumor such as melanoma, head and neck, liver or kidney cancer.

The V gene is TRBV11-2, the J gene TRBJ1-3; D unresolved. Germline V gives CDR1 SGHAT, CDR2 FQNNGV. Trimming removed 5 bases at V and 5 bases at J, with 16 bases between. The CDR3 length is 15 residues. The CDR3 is CASSRPFEDRNTIYF. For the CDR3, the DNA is TGTGCCAGCAGCCGTCCGTTTGAGGATAGAAACACCATATATTTT.

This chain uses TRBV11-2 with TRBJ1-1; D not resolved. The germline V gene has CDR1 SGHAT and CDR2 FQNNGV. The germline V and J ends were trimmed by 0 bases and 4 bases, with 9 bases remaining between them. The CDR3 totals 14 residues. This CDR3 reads CASSLEGGLTEAFF. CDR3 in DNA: TGTGCCAGCAGCTTAGAAGGCGGACTCACTGAAGCTTTCTTT.

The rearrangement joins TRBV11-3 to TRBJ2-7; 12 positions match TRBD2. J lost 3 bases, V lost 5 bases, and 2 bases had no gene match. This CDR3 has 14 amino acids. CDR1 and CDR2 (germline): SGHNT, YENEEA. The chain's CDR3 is CASSLGLAGYEQYF. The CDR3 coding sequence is TGTGCCAGCAGCCTGGGACTAGCGGGCTACGAGCAGTACTTC.

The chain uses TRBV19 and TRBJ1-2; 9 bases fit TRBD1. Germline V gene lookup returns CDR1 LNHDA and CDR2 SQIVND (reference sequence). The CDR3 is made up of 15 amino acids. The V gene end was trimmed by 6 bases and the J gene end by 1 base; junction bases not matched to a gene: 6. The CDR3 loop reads CASRPEGQGNYGYTF. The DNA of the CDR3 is TGTGCCAGTAGACCGGAGGGACAGGGTAACTATGGCTACACCTTC. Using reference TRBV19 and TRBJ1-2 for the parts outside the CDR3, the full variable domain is DGGITQSPKYLFRKEGQNVTLSCEQNLNHDAMYWYRQDPGQGLRLIYYSQIVNDFQKGDIAEGYSVSREKKESFPLTVTSAQKNPTAFYLCASRPEGQGNYGYTFGSGTRLTVV.

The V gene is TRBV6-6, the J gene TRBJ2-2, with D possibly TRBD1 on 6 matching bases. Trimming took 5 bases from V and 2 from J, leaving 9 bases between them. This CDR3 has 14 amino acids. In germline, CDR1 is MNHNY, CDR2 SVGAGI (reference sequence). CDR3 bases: TGTGCCAGCAGTGCACAGGGAAACACCGGGGAGCTGTTTTTT. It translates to CASSAQGNTGELFF.

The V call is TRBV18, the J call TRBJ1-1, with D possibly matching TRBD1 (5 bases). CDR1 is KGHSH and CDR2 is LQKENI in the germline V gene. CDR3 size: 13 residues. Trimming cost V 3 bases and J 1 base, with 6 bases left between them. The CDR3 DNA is TGTGCCAGCTCACCGGGGCAGAACACTGAAGCTTTCTTT. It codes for CASSPGQNTEAFF.

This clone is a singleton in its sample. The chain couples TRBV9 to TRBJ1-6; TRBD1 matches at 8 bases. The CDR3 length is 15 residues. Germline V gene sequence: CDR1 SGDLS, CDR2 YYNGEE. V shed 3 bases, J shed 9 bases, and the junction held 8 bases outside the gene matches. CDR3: CASSARTGQGSPLHF. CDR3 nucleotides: TGTGCCAGCAGCGCTAGGACAGGGCAGGGTTCACCCCTCCACTTT.

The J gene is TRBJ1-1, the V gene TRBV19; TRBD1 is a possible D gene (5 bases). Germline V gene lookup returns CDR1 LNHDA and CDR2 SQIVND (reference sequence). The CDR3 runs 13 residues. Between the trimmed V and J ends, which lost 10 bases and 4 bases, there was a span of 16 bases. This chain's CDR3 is CATRVGVRTEAFF. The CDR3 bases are TGTGCCACAAGGGTGGGGGTCCGCACTGAAGCTTTCTTT.

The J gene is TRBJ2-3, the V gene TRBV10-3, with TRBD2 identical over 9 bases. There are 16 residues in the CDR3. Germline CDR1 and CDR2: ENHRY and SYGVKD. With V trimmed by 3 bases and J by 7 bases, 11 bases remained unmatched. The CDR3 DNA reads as TGTGCCATCAGTGACAAGAGACTAGCGGCGCGGAATACGCAGTATTTT. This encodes CAISDKRLAARNTQYF.

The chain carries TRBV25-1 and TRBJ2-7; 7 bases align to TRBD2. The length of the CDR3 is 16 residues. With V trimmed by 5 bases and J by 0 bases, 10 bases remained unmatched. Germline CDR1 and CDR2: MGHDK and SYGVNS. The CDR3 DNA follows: TGTGCCAGCAGTAAGACGGGACTACAAAGCTCCTACGAGCAGTACTTC. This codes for CASSKTGLQSSYEQYF.

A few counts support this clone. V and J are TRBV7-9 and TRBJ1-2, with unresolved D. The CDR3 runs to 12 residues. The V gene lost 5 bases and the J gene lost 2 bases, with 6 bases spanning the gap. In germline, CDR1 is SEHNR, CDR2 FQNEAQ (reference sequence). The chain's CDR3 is CASSMGNYGYTF. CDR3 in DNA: TGTGCCAGCAGCATGGGAAACTATGGCTACACCTTC.

The CDR3: CASKIGHNEQFF. CDR3 nucleotides: TGTGCCAGCAAGATCGGACACAATGAGCAGTTCTTC. This chain links TRBV7-9 with TRBJ2-1; D remains ambiguous. The germline V gene has CDR1 SEHNR and CDR2 FQNEAQ (reference sequence). The CDR3 extends over 12 amino acids. Deletions cut 7 bases from V and 5 bases from J, with 9 bases between.

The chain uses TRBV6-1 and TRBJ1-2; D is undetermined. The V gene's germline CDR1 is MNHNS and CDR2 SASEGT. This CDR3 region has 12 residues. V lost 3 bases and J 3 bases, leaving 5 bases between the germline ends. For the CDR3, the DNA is TGTGCCAGCAGTGATTATTACTATGGCTACACCTTC. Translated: CASSDYYYGYTF.

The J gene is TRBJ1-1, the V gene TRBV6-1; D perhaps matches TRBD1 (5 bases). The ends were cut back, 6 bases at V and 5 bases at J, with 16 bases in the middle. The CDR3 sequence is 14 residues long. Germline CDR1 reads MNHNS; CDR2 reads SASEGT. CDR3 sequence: CASRGGGSRTEAFF. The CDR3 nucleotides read TGTGCCAGCAGGGGCGGGGGGAGTAGGACTGAAGCTTTCTTT.

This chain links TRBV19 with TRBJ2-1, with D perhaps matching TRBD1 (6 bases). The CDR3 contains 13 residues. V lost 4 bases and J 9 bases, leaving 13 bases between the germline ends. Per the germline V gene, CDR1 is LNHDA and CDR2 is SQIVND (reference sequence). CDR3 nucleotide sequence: TGTGCCAGTAGTAGGAACAGGGAAGGTGAGCAGTTCTTC. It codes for CASSRNREGEQFF.